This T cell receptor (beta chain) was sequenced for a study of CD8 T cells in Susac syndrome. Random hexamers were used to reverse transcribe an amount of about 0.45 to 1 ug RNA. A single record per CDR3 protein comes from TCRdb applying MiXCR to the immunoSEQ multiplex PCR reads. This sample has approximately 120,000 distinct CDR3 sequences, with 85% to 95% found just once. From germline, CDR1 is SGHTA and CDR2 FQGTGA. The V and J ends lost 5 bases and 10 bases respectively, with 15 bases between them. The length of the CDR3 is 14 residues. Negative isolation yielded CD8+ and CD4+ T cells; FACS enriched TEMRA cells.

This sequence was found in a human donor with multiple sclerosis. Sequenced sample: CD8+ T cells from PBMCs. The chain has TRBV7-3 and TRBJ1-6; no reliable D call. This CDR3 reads CASSPAADRSPLHF. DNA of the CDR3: TGTGCCAGCAGCCCGGCGGCAGATAGGTCACCCCTCCACTTT.